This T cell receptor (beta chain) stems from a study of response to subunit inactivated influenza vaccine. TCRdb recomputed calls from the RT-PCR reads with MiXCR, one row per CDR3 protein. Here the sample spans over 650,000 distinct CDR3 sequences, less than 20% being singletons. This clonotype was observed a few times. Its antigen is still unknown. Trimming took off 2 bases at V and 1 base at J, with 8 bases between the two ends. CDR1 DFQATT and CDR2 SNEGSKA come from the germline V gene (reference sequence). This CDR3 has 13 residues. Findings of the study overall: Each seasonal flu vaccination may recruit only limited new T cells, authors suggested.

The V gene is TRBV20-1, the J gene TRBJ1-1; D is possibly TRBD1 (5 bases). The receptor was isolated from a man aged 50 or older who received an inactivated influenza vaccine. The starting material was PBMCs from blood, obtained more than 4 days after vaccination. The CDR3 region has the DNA TGCAGTGCTAGAAGGGACTCGAACACTGAAGCTTTCTTT. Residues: CSARRDSNTEAFF.